The clone carrying this T cell receptor beta chain occurred many times. The data are from a study of Graves' ophthalmopathy and Graves' hyperthyroidism. For repertoire sequencing, the TCR beta CDR3 regions were amplified from RNA transcripts. An opening RT-PCR round employed HTBI primers and preceded a second-round multiplex PCR. TCRdb used MiXCR to reprocess the multiplex PCR reads, holding one entry per CDR3 protein. The sample lists a few hundred thousand distinct CDR3 sequences, about a sixth seen once, with 2% to 3% in the top ten. The germline V gene encodes CDR1 LGHNA and CDR2 YSLEER. The CDR3 length is 15 residues. Trimming pared 0 bases from V and 2 bases from J, leaving 11 bases between. Absence of ophthalmopathy within 18 months of follow-up defined stable hyperthyroidism.

This receptor was identified in an adult woman with stable Graves' hyperthyroidism. Sequencing was done on a sample of peripheral blood. V is TRBV4-3 and J is TRBJ2-7; the D is unclear. The CDR3 DNA reads as TGCGCCAGCAGCCAAGAAACGGGCCCGGCCTACGAGCAGTACTTC. This encodes CASSQETGPAYEQYF.